One and the same sample provided the 14 T cell receptor beta chains below, sequenced in a study of tumor-infiltrating lymphocytes in primary liver carcinoma. Co-extracting RNA and DNA was done with 20-30 mg of unsorted bulk tissue as input. Reverse transcription of 500 to 650 ng total RNA with a constant-region primer produced TCR beta cDNA. Three-round nested multiplex PCR performed with slightly modified ARM-PCR produced the TCR beta libraries. The first two PCR rounds used TRBV1-TRBV30 primers with a Cbeta primer, around 10 cycles each. TCRdb re-derived calls from the multiplex PCR reads in MiXCR, one entry per CDR3 protein. This table has 65,000 to 80,000 distinct CDR3 sequences, over 60% appearing once. Sequenced: liver tumor tissue from sampling region 4. Stated subset: tumor region T4, right-lateral pole. These receptors were taken from a man aged 40-49 years with primary liver carcinoma and hepatitis B virus infection.

This sequence joins TRBV5-4 and TRBJ2-3; D is undetermined. There are 15 residues in the CDR3. CDR1 and CDR2 from the germline V gene are SGHNT and YYREEE (reference sequence). The CDR3, as DNA: TGTATCAGCAGCTTGGCGCTGGTAGGCACAGATACGCAGTATTTT. It yields the protein CISSLALVGTDTQYF.

Regarding this clonotype: Germline and junction disagree at one end, which may indicate a read error. The rearrangement uses TRBV7-9 and TRBJ2-1; weak D call: TRBD2 (6 bases). CDR3 length: 16 amino acids. CDR1 and CDR2 (germline): SEHNR, FQNEAQ (reference sequence). CDR3 residues: CASSPLADYSYNERFF. The CDR3 nucleotides read TGTGCCAGCAGCCCATTAGCGGACTACTCCTACAATGAGCGGTTCTTC.

This clonotype was detected ten times or more. The chain couples TRBV6-1 to TRBJ2-1; D perhaps matches TRBD2 (6 bases). This CDR3 is built from 13 residues. The ends were cut back, 11 bases at V and 2 bases at J, with 13 bases in the middle. Germline values: CDR1 MNHNS, CDR2 SASEGT. The CDR3 nucleotides are TGTGCCTCTCTCACTAGCCCCTACAATGAGCAGTTCTTC. It codes for CASLTSPYNEQFF.

Points on this clonotype: A much larger clone lies a single base off, so this may be a read error. The V and J genes are TRBV19 and TRBJ2-1, with 10 bases aligning to TRBD1. Looked up from germline, CDR1 is LNHDA and CDR2 is SQIVND (reference sequence). CDR3 length equals 14 residues. The CDR3 sequence is CVSSDRGHDNEQFF. DNA of the CDR3: TGTGTCAGTAGCGACAGGGGGCACGACAATGAGCAGTTCTTC.

Comments on this clonotype: The junction shows a germline mismatch at one end, possibly a read error. The chain is built from TRBV6-5 and TRBJ2-6; TRBD1 matches 8 bases. This CDR3 has 18 residues. The germline V gene has CDR1 MNHEY and CDR2 SVGAGI. The DNA for the CDR3 is TGTGCCAGTAGTCTCTGGACAGGGATGAAGGCTGGGGCCAGCGTCCTGACTTTC. Protein: CASSLWTGMKAGASVLTF.

A note on this clonotype: One end of the junction fails to match germline, which may point to a read error. This chain joins TRBV12-3 or TRBV12-4 and TRBJ2-3, with 14 nucleotides matching TRBD2. CDR3 length: 18 residues. The CDR3 region is CASGPGTSGSWGADAQYF. In DNA, the CDR3 is TGTGCCAGCGGCCCTGGGACTAGCGGGAGTTGGGGCGCAGATGCGCAGTATTTT.

This clonotype was recorded at least ten times. This chain joins TRBV6-2 or TRBV6-3 and TRBJ2-3, with D unresolved. The germline V gene encodes CDR1 MNHEY and CDR2 SVGEGT. This CDR3 is 15 amino acids long. Between the trimmed V and J ends, which lost 6 bases and 0 bases, there was a span of 13 bases. The CDR3 DNA reads as TGTGCCAGCAGCTTTGACACCTCTAGCACAGATACGCAGTATTTT. Residues: CASSFDTSSTDTQYF.

For this clonotype: Sequence at one end of the junction differs from germline and may be a read error. The chain has TRBV6-1 and TRBJ2-7; 8 bases are a match to TRBD1. The CDR3 length is 14 residues. Germline loops: CDR1 MNHNS, CDR2 SASEGT. The CDR3 bases are TGTGCCATCAGCGACAGGGGTAGCTCCTGCGAGCAGTACTTC. Amino acid sequence: CAISDRGSSCEQYF.

The CDR3 reads CASNLRTGNFYNEQFF. In DNA form, the CDR3 reads TGTGCCAGCAACTTGCGAACCGGGAACTTCTACAATGAGCAGTTCTTC. The chain is built from TRBV12-3 or TRBV12-4 and TRBJ2-1; a possible D gene is TRBD2 (5 bases). V was pared by 7 bases and J by 3 bases, with 19 bases between. This CDR3 has 16 residues.

The V call is TRBV5-4, the J call TRBJ2-6, with D unresolved. V was cut by 6 bases and J by 0 bases, with 10 bases left in between. This CDR3 is built from 15 residues. CDR1 is SGHNT, CDR2 YYREEE, per germline (reference sequence). Here the CDR3 DNA reads TGTGCCAGCAACAGAGACAACTCTGGGGCCAACGTCCTGACTTTC. Its translation is CASNRDNSGANVLTF.

Comment on this clonotype: Without the conserved terminal phenylalanine or tryptophan, this CDR3 likely stems from a read error. The rearrangement links TRBV12-3 or TRBV12-4 to TRBJ1-6, with 7 bases lining up with TRBD1. CDR3 length: 15 amino acids. After removal of 5 bases from V and 6 bases from J, the junction contained 7 bases not matched to a gene. CDR3 region: CASSPKTGRNSPLHC. CDR3 nucleotides: TGTGCCAGCAGTCCCAAGACAGGGCGTAATTCACCCCTCCACTGT.

In its sample, this clonotype was seen a few times. Its ends do not fully match the called genes, so a read error is possible. The gene calls are TRBV18 and TRBJ2-5; 8 bases fit TRBD2. The CDR3 length is 15 residues. Germline CDR1 and CDR2: KGHSH and LQKENI. The CDR3 DNA reads as TGTGCCAGCTCAGCTACGACCGGGAGGGTCGAGACCCAGTACTTT. Protein: CASSATTGRVETQYF. Using reference TRBV18 and TRBJ2-5 for the parts outside the CDR3, the full variable domain is NAGVMQNPRHLVRRRGQEARLRCSPMKGHSHVYWYRQLPEEGLKFMVYLQKENIIDESGMPKERFSAEFPKEGPSILRIQQVVRGDSAAYFCASSATTGRVETQYFGPGTRLLVL.

Concerning this clonotype itself: This may be a read error: a much more frequent sequence differs by one nucleotide. This chain connects TRBV7-9 to TRBJ1-6, with 7 bases fitting TRBD1. CDR1 and CDR2 (germline): SEHNR, FQNEAQ (reference sequence). The CDR3 contains 14 residues. The J segment lost 8 bases and the V segment lost 5 bases, leaving 6 bases of the junction unmatched. The CDR3 loop is CASSIRQGHSPLHF. As DNA, the CDR3 is TGTGCCAGCAGCATCCGACAGGGACATTCACCCCTCCACTTT. Filled out from reference TRBV7-9 and TRBJ1-6, the complete variable domain reads DTGVSQNPRHKITKRGQNVTFRCDPISEHNRLYWYRQTLGQGPEFLTYFQNEAQLEKSRLLSDRFSAERPKGSFSTLEIQRTEQGDSAMYLCASSIRQGHSPLHFGNGTRLTVT.

The V and J genes are TRBV10-3 and TRBJ2-3, with D possibly being TRBD1 or TRBD2 (5 bases each). The germline V gene has CDR1 ENHRY and CDR2 SYGVKD. CDR3 length: 14 amino acids. Trimming took 2 bases from V and 15 from J, leaving 21 bases between them. The CDR3 DNA follows: TGTGCCATCAGTGAGGATAGCGTGGGGGATATGCAATATTTT. Translation: CAISEDSVGDMQYF.